These 31 T cell receptor beta chains were sequenced from one sample in a study of blood T cell repertoires in COVID-19 (dated by TCRdb to 2018 to 2021). Libraries were constructed by the immunoSEQ multiplex PCR assay. This immuneACCESS table, as held by TCRdb, lists in-frame sequences with V and J called but not all clones. Of the missing ones, under half trace to an unresolved V gene in checked studies; the others have no known cause. Across this sample there are about 270,000 clones, with approximately 86% seen only once. The ten largest clones represent approximately 10% of the sample. The sequenced sample consisted of peripheral blood. The source is a man between 35 and 55 years old with active or convalescent COVID-19.

The chain couples TRBV6-5 to TRBJ2-7; D is uncertain. Germline assignment: CDR1 MNHEY and CDR2 SVGAGI. Trimming stripped 0 bases from V and 5 bases from J, with 11 bases between. This CDR3 is built from 14 residues. CDR3 region: CASSYSYFQDEQYF. The CDR3 bases are TGTGCCAGCAGTTACTCGTACTTTCAGGACGAGCAGTACTTC.

Comment on this clone: Different DNA sequences within this sample yield the same CDR3. The V and J genes are TRBV6-5 and TRBJ2-5; D perhaps matches TRBD1 (6 bases). V lost 6 bases to trimming and J lost 2 bases, with 10 bases between them. The CDR3 covers 13 residues. Germline V lookup: CDR1 MNHEY, CDR2 SVGAGI. This chain's CDR3 is CASSRTVQETQYF. The DNA of the CDR3 is TGTGCCAGCAGCAGGACAGTTCAAGAGACCCAGTACTTC.

This chain connects TRBV11-2 to TRBJ2-6; 9 bases are shared with TRBD1. This CDR3 has 17 amino acids. Germline loops: CDR1 SGHAT, CDR2 FQNNGV. The V and J ends lost 5 bases and 3 bases, in that order; junction bases with no gene match: 8. CDR3 nucleotide sequence: TGTGCCAGCAGCCGTCCCGGGACAGGGAATGGGGCCAACGTCCTGACTTTC. Residues: CASSRPGTGNGANVLTF. Full variable domain (outside the CDR3, taken from reference TRBV11-2 and TRBJ2-6): EAGVAQSPRYKIIEKRQSVAFWCNPISGHATLYWYQQILGQGPKLLIQFQNNGVVDDSQLPKDRFSAERLKGVDSTLKIQPAKLEDSAVYLCASSRPGTGNGANVLTFGAGSRLTVL.

This clone was counted a single time. This CDR3 is also generated by other DNA sequences in the sample. The rearrangement joins TRBV27 to TRBJ1-1; D not certain. Per germline, CDR1 MNHEY and CDR2 SMNVEV (reference sequence). Trimming left V 6 bases short and J 1 base short, with 12 bases between. This CDR3 is built from 14 residues. The CDR3 sequence: CASSPLGGNTEAFF. The CDR3 DNA reads as TGTGCCAGCAGCCCCCTGGGAGGGAACACTGAAGCTTTCTTT.

The chain links TRBV19 to TRBJ2-7; 7 bases align to TRBD1. The ends lost 3 bases at V and 3 bases at J; junction bases unmatched: 17. The CDR3 length is 18 residues. Germline V CDR1 and CDR2: LNHDA, SQIVND (reference sequence). The CDR3 DNA is TGTGCCAGTAGTATTTCCCCATTCACAGGGGCGACTAACTACGAGCAGTACTTC. This gives the protein CASSISPFTGATNYEQYF.

The chain is built from TRBV12-5 and TRBJ2-7, with a tentative D call TRBD2 (6 bases). CDR3 length equals 17 residues. Germline assignment: CDR1 LGHNT and CDR2 FRNRAP. The V and J ends lost 2 bases and 1 base respectively, with 18 bases between them. CDR3 protein: CASGLRVTGVLSYEQYF. The DNA for the CDR3 is TGTGCTAGTGGTTTGCGTGTGACGGGAGTTTTATCCTACGAGCAGTACTTC. Complete variable domain (other parts from reference TRBV12-5 and TRBJ2-7): DARVTQTPRHKVTEMGQEVTMRCQPILGHNTVFWYRQTMMQGLELLAYFRNRAPLDDSGMPKDRFSAEMPDATLATLKIQPSEPRDSAVYFCASGLRVTGVLSYEQYFGPGTRLTVT.

V gene TRBV6-5 combines with J gene TRBJ2-1; tentative D call: TRBD2 (5 bases). V was shortened by 8 bases and J by 7 bases, with 15 bases between the two germline ends. CDR1 is MNHEY and CDR2 is SVGAGI in the germline V gene. There are 13 residues in the CDR3. Here the CDR3 reads CASSPSGINEQFF. The DNA of the CDR3 is TGTGCCAGCTCACCCAGCGGCATTAATGAGCAGTTCTTC.

This clone was observed a handful of times. Other DNA sequences from this sample encode an identical CDR3 as well. The chain is built from TRBV5-1 and TRBJ1-1; no clear D. V lost 4 bases, J lost 1 base, and 11 bases lay in between. The CDR3 length is 14 residues. The germline gives CDR1 SGHRS, CDR2 YFSETQ. CDR3 nucleotides: TGCGCCAGCAGCGTCACGGCGGGGAACACTGAAGCTTTCTTT. Translation gives CASSVTAGNTEAFF.

The chain couples TRBV30 to TRBJ2-3; D is unresolved. V lost 5 bases, J lost 5 bases, and 14 bases lay in between. Looked up from germline, CDR1 is GTSNPN and CDR2 is SVGIG (reference sequence). This CDR3 is 13 amino acids long. This CDR3 reads CAWSLLVVDTQYF. CDR3 DNA: TGTGCCTGGTCCCTCCTAGTTGTAGATACGCAGTATTTT.

The J gene is TRBJ2-2, the V gene TRBV24-1, with D tentatively TRBD2 (5 bases). Deletions cut 9 bases from V and 4 bases from J, with 23 bases between. Germline V gene lookup returns CDR1 KGHDR and CDR2 SFDVKD. This CDR3 spans 17 amino acids. The CDR3 is CATEVGQSFAGTGELFF. In DNA form, the CDR3 reads TGTGCCACCGAGGTCGGGCAGTCCTTCGCGGGCACCGGGGAGCTGTTTTTT.

V and J are TRBV5-4 and TRBJ2-5, with D maybe TRBD1 (6 bases). The CDR3 extends over 14 amino acids. V was shortened by 4 bases and J by 4 bases, with 14 bases between the two germline ends. CDR1 SGHNT and CDR2 YYREEE come from the germline V gene (reference sequence). The CDR3: CASSERAGVETQYF. The CDR3 DNA reads TGTGCCAGCAGCGAGAGGGCAGGGGTAGAGACCCAGTACTTC.

The chain employs TRBV6-2 or TRBV6-3 and TRBJ1-1, with 7 positions matching TRBD1. The CDR3 loop spans 13 amino acids. The trim removed 5 bases at V and 4 bases at J, leaving 4 bases unmatched. Germline CDR1 MNHEY, CDR2 SVGEGT. The CDR3 reads CASSQGDGTEAFF. Written as DNA, the CDR3 is TGTGCCAGCAGTCAGGGGGACGGCACTGAAGCTTTCTTT.

This clone came up once. This CDR3 is also generated by other DNA sequences in the sample. The rearrangement uses TRBV24-1 and TRBJ1-5; D not resolved. Germline values: CDR1 KGHDR, CDR2 SFDVKD. CDR3 length equals 14 residues. V was cut by 0 bases and J by 1 base, with 3 bases left in between. As DNA, the CDR3 is TGTGCCACCAGTGATTTGCAAAGCAATCAGCCCCAGCATTTT. Amino acid sequence: CATSDLQSNQPQHF.

The V call is TRBV4-2, the J call TRBJ1-2; 8 nucleotides line up with TRBD1. Trimming took 0 bases from V and 3 from J; bases not matched to a gene: 3. The V gene's germline CDR1 is LGHNA and CDR2 YNFKEQ. This CDR3 comprises 15 residues. The CDR3 is CASSQEDRAYYGYTF. The CDR3 DNA reads TGTGCCAGCAGCCAAGAGGACAGGGCATACTATGGCTACACCTTC.

The chain is built from TRBV12-3 or TRBV12-4 and TRBJ1-2, with D perhaps matching TRBD1 (6 bases). The CDR3 extends over 12 amino acids. Trimming stripped 5 bases from V and 11 bases from J, with 15 bases between. The CDR3 sequence: CASSKTGTTYTF. Here the CDR3 DNA reads TGTGCCAGCAGTAAAACAGGGACGACTTACACCTTC.

The V gene is TRBV9, the J gene TRBJ2-1; 9 nucleotides line up with TRBD1. Per germline, CDR1 SGDLS and CDR2 YYNGEE. The ends lost 4 bases at V and 3 bases at J; junction bases unmatched: 5. The CDR3 length is 15 residues. CDR3: CASSPWDRDYNEQFF. DNA for the CDR3: TGTGCCAGCAGCCCCTGGGACAGGGACTACAATGAGCAGTTCTTC.

This clone was observed a handful of times. The chain employs TRBV5-6 and TRBJ2-7; 8 nucleotides align to TRBD2. With 3 bases clipped from V and 0 bases from J, the junction kept 5 bases outside the gene matches. In germline, CDR1 is SGHDT, CDR2 YYEEEE. The CDR3 contains 15 residues. CDR3 protein: CASSWGSGVSYEQYF. The CDR3 nucleotides read TGTGCCAGCAGCTGGGGTAGCGGGGTCTCCTACGAGCAGTACTTC. The whole variable domain, remainder taken from reference TRBV5-6 and TRBJ2-7, is DAGVTQSPTHLIKTRGQQVTLRCSPKSGHDTVSWYQQALGQGPQFIFQYYEEEERQRGNFPDRFSGHQFPNYSSELNVNALLLGDSALYLCASSWGSGVSYEQYFGPGTRLTVT.

The rearrangement joins TRBV7-6 to TRBJ2-7, with 8 bases lining up with TRBD2. With 1 base clipped from V and 5 bases from J, the junction kept 7 bases outside the gene matches. The CDR3 has 15 residues. CDR1 is SGHVS, CDR2 FNYEAQ, per germline. CDR3 in amino acids: CASSLGGTSYDEQYF. CDR3 DNA sequence: TGTGCCAGCAGCTTAGGTGGGACTAGTTATGACGAGCAGTACTTC.

V and J are TRBV5-6 and TRBJ2-1, with D possibly matching TRBD1 (5 bases). Germline V gives CDR1 SGHDT, CDR2 YYEEEE. The CDR3 covers 15 residues. Trimming shortened V by 4 bases and J by 0 bases, and 11 bases separated the two germline ends. CDR3 sequence (DNA): TGTGCCAGCAGCCACAGGTCGAGCTCCTACAATGAGCAGTTCTTC. This translates into CASSHRSSSYNEQFF.

The gene calls are TRBV9 and TRBJ2-1, with unresolved D. V was shortened by 0 bases and J by 6 bases, with 7 bases between the two germline ends. This CDR3 comprises 13 residues. CDR1 and CDR2 (germline): SGDLS, YYNGEE. CDR3 nucleotide sequence: TGTGCCAGCAGCGTAGCGCAGATCAATGAGCAGTTCTTC. Its translation is CASSVAQINEQFF.

CDR3 loop: CASSLRALGYTF. In DNA form, the CDR3 reads TGTGCCAGCAGTTTACGAGCTTTGGGCTACACCTTC. The rearrangement uses TRBV28 and TRBJ1-2; no firm D call. The V gene's germline CDR1 is MDHEN and CDR2 SYDVKM. Trimming stripped 2 bases from V and 8 bases from J, with 9 bases between. This CDR3 has 12 amino acids.

V usage is TRBV5-4 and J usage is TRBJ1-1; D may be TRBD1 (6 bases). V lost 0 bases, J lost 1 base, and 10 bases lay in between. In germline, CDR1 is SGHNT, CDR2 YYREEE (reference sequence). The length of the CDR3 is 15 residues. The CDR3 is CASSLASGQNTEAFF. In DNA form, the CDR3 reads TGTGCCAGCAGCTTGGCCTCGGGACAGAACACTGAAGCTTTCTTT.

CDR3 sequence reads: CASGGTARSGNTIYF. In nucleotides, the CDR3 is TGTGCCAGCGGGGGGACAGCTCGCTCTGGAAACACCATATATTTT. This chain links TRBV7-6 with TRBJ1-3; 7 bases are a match to TRBD1. V lost 8 bases and J lost 0; bases outside the gene matches: 7. The CDR3 consists of 15 residues. CDR1 and CDR2 from the germline V gene are SGHVS and FNYEAQ.

The chain uses TRBV19 and TRBJ2-5; 8 nucleotides align to TRBD2. Germline V gene lookup returns CDR1 LNHDA and CDR2 SQIVND (reference sequence). There are 15 residues in the CDR3. With V trimmed by 6 bases and J by 1 base, 7 bases remained unmatched. The CDR3 protein is CASRGAGVGQETQYF. The DNA for the CDR3 is TGTGCCAGTAGGGGAGCGGGAGTGGGCCAAGAGACCCAGTACTTC.

The gene calls are TRBV6-5 and TRBJ1-2; weak D call: TRBD1 (6 bases). The CDR3 extends over 15 amino acids. Germline loops: CDR1 MNHEY, CDR2 SVGAGI. The V gene lost 2 bases and the J gene lost 8 bases, with 18 bases spanning the gap. The DNA of the CDR3 is TGTGCCAGCAGTTACCGGGACATCTCCTCTCGGGGCTACACCTTC. Protein: CASSYRDISSRGYTF.

The rearrangement links TRBV13 to TRBJ1-1; D not certain. Trimming removed 5 bases from V and 1 base from J, with 11 bases in between. The germline V gene has CDR1 PRHDT and CDR2 FYEKMQ (reference sequence). The CDR3 contains 14 residues. CDR3 nucleotide sequence: TGTGCCAGCAGCCCTCGATGGCAGAACACTGAAGCTTTCTTT. It codes for CASSPRWQNTEAFF.

The V call is TRBV5-1, the J call TRBJ2-1; weak D call: TRBD2 (6 bases). Germline loops: CDR1 SGHRS, CDR2 YFSETQ. The CDR3 is made up of 13 amino acids. V was pared by 3 bases and J by 6 bases, with 10 bases between. CDR3 sequence (DNA): TGCGCCAGCAGCTCAGTAGCGGCCAATGAGCAGTTCTTC. It is translated as CASSSVAANEQFF.

CDR3 loop: CASSLRRGNYNEQFF. DNA for the CDR3: TGCGCCAGCAGCTTGAGGCGCGGTAACTACAATGAGCAGTTCTTC. The V and J genes are TRBV5-1 and TRBJ2-1; D ambiguous. This CDR3 comprises 15 residues. CDR1 is SGHRS and CDR2 is YFSETQ in the germline V gene. Trimming left V 1 base short and J 3 bases short, with 11 bases between. The whole variable domain, remainder taken from reference TRBV5-1 and TRBJ2-1, is KAGVTQTPRYLIKTRGQQVTLSCSPISGHRSVSWYQQTPGQGLQFLFEYFSETQRNKGNFPGRFSGRQFSNSRSEMNVSTLELGDSALYLCASSLRRGNYNEQFFGPGTRLTVL.

This clone has only a few counts. The chain links TRBV28 to TRBJ1-2; 9 nucleotides line up with TRBD1. The CDR3 loop spans 16 amino acids. Germline V CDR1 and CDR2: MDHEN, SYDVKM. The V gene end was trimmed by 3 bases and the J gene end by 6 bases; junction bases not matched to a gene: 11. The CDR3 region is CASSLVTGTGSHGYTF. As DNA, the CDR3 is TGTGCCAGCAGTTTGGTCACCGGGACAGGGTCTCATGGCTACACCTTC.

V and J are TRBV29-1 and TRBJ1-3, with D tentatively TRBD1 (5 bases). CDR1 is SQVTM and CDR2 is ANQGSEA in the germline V gene. The CDR3 extends over 14 amino acids. Trimming removed 5 bases from V and 0 bases from J, with 11 bases in between. CDR3 nucleotide sequence: TGCAGCGTTCGGGGGTCTCTCTCTGGAAACACCATATATTTT. It codes for CSVRGSLSGNTIYF.

The chain joins TRBV19 to TRBJ2-2; 9 bases fit TRBD2. Germline V gene sequence: CDR1 LNHDA, CDR2 SQIVND (reference sequence). The V gene end was trimmed by 8 bases and the J gene end by 7 bases; junction bases not matched to a gene: 11. The CDR3 loop spans 15 amino acids. In nucleotides, the CDR3 is TGTGCCAGTCTGCGGGGGGGTGAAAGTGTCGGGGAGCTGTTTTTT. Its translation: CASLRGGESVGELFF. Variable domain in full (rest from reference TRBV19 and TRBJ2-2): DGGITQSPKYLFRKEGQNVTLSCEQNLNHDAMYWYRQDPGQGLRLIYYSQIVNDFQKGDIAEGYSVSREKKESFPLTVTSAQKNPTAFYLCASLRGGESVGELFFGEGSRLTVL.